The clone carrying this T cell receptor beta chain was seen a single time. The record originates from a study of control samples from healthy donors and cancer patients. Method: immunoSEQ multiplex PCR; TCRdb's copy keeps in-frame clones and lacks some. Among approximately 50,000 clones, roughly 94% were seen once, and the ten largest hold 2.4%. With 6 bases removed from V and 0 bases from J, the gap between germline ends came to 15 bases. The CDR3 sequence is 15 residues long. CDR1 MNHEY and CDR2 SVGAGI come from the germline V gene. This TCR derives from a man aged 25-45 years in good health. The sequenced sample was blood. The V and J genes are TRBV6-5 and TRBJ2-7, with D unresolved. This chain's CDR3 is CASRPLFRSSYEQYF. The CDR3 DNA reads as TGTGCCAGCAGACCACTTTTCCGGAGCTCCTACGAGCAGTACTTC.